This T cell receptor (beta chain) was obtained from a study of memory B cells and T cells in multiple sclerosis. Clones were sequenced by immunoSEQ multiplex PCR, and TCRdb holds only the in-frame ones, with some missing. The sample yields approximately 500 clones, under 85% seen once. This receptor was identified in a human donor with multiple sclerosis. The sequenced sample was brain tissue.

The DNA for the CDR3 is TGTGCCAGCAGTGGCGCCGAGCGGGAGCCGTTGAACACCGGGGAGCTGTTTTTT. The encoded protein is CASSGAEREPLNTGELFF. This sequence joins TRBV9 and TRBJ2-2, with TRBD2 matching over 8 bases. CDR3 length equals 18 residues. Per the germline V gene, CDR1 is SGDLS and CDR2 is YYNGEE. J lost 1 base, V lost 5 bases, and 13 bases had no gene match.